These 14 T cell receptor beta chains came from one sample sequenced in a study of blood T cell repertoires in COVID-19 (TCRdb year 2020). Libraries were built with the immunoSEQ multiplex PCR assay. The immuneACCESS repertoire file appears here via TCRdb, limited to in-frame rearrangements. These files lack a portion of the clones; in checked studies, under half of the deficit traces to unresolved V genes, and the cause of the others is not known. The sample table shows 75,000 to 85,000 clones, and around nine tenths are seen once. Under 6.5% of the sample comes from the top ten. Material: peripheral blood. These TCRs come from a man aged 50 or older with active COVID-19.

The chain couples TRBV19 to TRBJ2-2; 7 bases map to TRBD1. V dropped 4 bases and J dropped 4; count of bases not matched to a gene: 3. Per the germline V gene, CDR1 is LNHDA and CDR2 is SQIVND (reference sequence). The CDR3 length is 14 residues. The DNA of the CDR3 is TGTGCCAGTAGTAAGGGGGCGGGCACCGGGGAGCTGTTTTTT. Translation gives CASSKGAGTGELFF.

This sequence joins TRBV18 and TRBJ1-4; D gene ambiguous. The germline V gene encodes CDR1 KGHSH and CDR2 LQKENI. The CDR3 has 13 residues. Trimming removed 6 bases at V and 1 base at J, with 6 bases between. The chain's CDR3 is CASSQQTNEKLFF. The DNA for the CDR3 is TGTGCCAGCTCCCAACAAACTAATGAAAAACTGTTTTTT.

The rearrangement links TRBV5-1 to TRBJ2-3; 8 bases are a match to TRBD2. V lost 0 bases and J lost 2; bases outside the gene matches: 5. Per the germline V gene, CDR1 is SGHRS and CDR2 is YFSETQ. CDR3 length: 16 residues. CDR3 loop: CASSLARGGNTDTQYF. Here the CDR3 DNA reads TGCGCCAGCAGCTTGGCCCGCGGGGGGAACACAGATACGCAGTATTTT.

The gene calls are TRBV6-5 and TRBJ2-3, with D possibly matching TRBD2 (6 bases). In germline, CDR1 is MNHEY, CDR2 SVGAGI. The V end was cut by 4 bases, the J end by 0 bases, with 14 bases between. The CDR3 totals 16 residues. The CDR3 DNA reads TGTGCCAGCAGTTCGTTGAGTAGCGGAAGCACAGATACGCAGTATTTT. Its protein product is CASSSLSSGSTDTQYF.

V usage is TRBV3-1 (or the pseudogene TRBV3-2) and J usage is TRBJ1-1; D unclear. Germline loops: CDR1 LGHDT, CDR2 YNNKEL (reference sequence). This CDR3 spans 14 amino acids. Trimming shortened V by 7 bases and J by 0 bases, and 12 bases separated the two germline ends. This chain's CDR3 is CASTRGELNTEAFF. The CDR3, as DNA: TGTGCCAGCACCCGAGGCGAGTTGAACACTGAAGCTTTCTTT.

This clone was found once. The chain employs TRBV5-4 and TRBJ1-1, with 9 bases that match TRBD1. Germline V gene lookup returns CDR1 SGHNT and CDR2 YYREEE (reference sequence). The trim removed 4 bases at V and 0 bases at J, leaving 7 bases unmatched. CDR3 size: 16 residues. CDR3 region: CASSQTGGSMNTEAFF. As DNA, the CDR3 is TGTGCCAGCAGCCAGACAGGGGGATCTATGAACACTGAAGCTTTCTTT.

For the CDR3, the DNA is TGCGCCAGCAGCTCCAGGGGGCTAACCGGGGAGCTGTTTTTT. It codes for CASSSRGLTGELFF. The genes are TRBV5-1 and TRBJ2-2; 8 bases match TRBD1. The CDR3 runs to 14 residues. J was trimmed by 5 bases and V by 3 bases; bases with no gene match: 3. CDR1 SGHRS and CDR2 YFSETQ come from the germline V gene.

The J gene is TRBJ2-4, the V gene TRBV19; TRBD2 might be the D (5 bases). The CDR3 is 15 residues long. Germline-derived CDR1 and CDR2 are LNHDA and SQIVND (reference sequence). V shed 3 bases and J shed 0 bases, with 9 bases lying between them. The CDR3 nucleotides are TGTGCCAGTAGTATCGGCGGGCAAGCCAAAAACATTCAGTACTTC. Translation: CASSIGGQAKNIQYF.

V gene TRBV6-5 combines with J gene TRBJ1-3; 8 bases match TRBD1. The CDR3 spans 15 residues. The ends lost 6 bases at V and 3 bases at J; junction bases unmatched: 7. CDR1 and CDR2 from the germline V gene are MNHEY and SVGAGI. The CDR3 here is CASSYDRGIGNTIYF. The CDR3 coding sequence is TGTGCCAGCAGCTACGACAGGGGCATTGGAAACACCATATATTTT.

In its sample, this clone was seen once. The V gene is TRBV6-5, the J gene TRBJ2-7, with 8 bases fitting TRBD2. The V gene end was trimmed by 7 bases and the J gene end by 3 bases; junction bases not matched to a gene: 11. The CDR3 contains 15 residues. CDR1 is MNHEY and CDR2 is SVGAGI in the germline V gene. CDR3 residues: CASTSGGAGFYEQYF. The CDR3 DNA reads TGTGCCAGCACCTCGGGGGGGGCGGGATTCTACGAGCAGTACTTC.

This clone came up once. This rearrangement joins TRBV6-2 or TRBV6-3 to TRBJ1-1; TRBD1 matches at 9 bases. The CDR3 length is 15 residues. V gave up 2 bases and J gave up 6 bases; unmatched junction bases: 7. CDR1 and CDR2 from the germline V gene are MNHEY and SVGEGT. The CDR3 nucleotides read TGTGCCAGCAGTTACCCCGGGACAGGGCGTCCTGAAGCTTTCTTT. Its protein product is CASSYPGTGRPEAFF.

The rearrangement links TRBV7-9 to TRBJ1-1; D possibly corresponds to TRBD1 (6 bases). V lost 6 bases to trimming and J lost 2 bases, with 22 bases between them. Germline loops: CDR1 SEHNR, CDR2 FQNEAQ (reference sequence). The CDR3 is 17 residues long. Here the CDR3 reads CASRLGMGDRNNTEAFF. The CDR3 DNA reads TGTGCCAGCAGACTCGGGATGGGCGACAGGAACAACACTGAAGCTTTCTTT. Based on the CDR3 plus reference TRBV7-9 and TRBJ1-1, the full variable domain is DTGVSQNPRHKITKRGQNVTFRCDPISEHNRLYWYRQTLGQGPEFLTYFQNEAQLEKSRLLSDRFSAERPKGSFSTLEIQRTEQGDSAMYLCASRLGMGDRNNTEAFFGQGTRLTVV.

The gene calls are TRBV7-2 and TRBJ1-3; TRBD1 agrees at 7 bases. The CDR3 has 12 residues. Germline lookup yields CDR1 SGHTA and CDR2 FQGNSA. The trim removed 3 bases at V and 8 bases at J, leaving 1 base unmatched. The DNA for the CDR3 is TGTGCCAGCAGCTTCCAGGGGGACACCATATATTTT. This gives the protein CASSFQGDTIYF.

This clone appeared a few times. The rearrangement links TRBV7-6 to TRBJ2-7, with D tentatively TRBD2 (5 bases). The CDR3 totals 12 residues. V gave up 6 bases and J gave up 4 bases, with 10 bases separating them. CDR1 and CDR2 (germline): SGHVS, FNYEAQ. CDR3 bases: TGTGCCAGCAGGGACGGGGATTACGAGCAGTACTTC. Its translation is CASRDGDYEQYF.